Listed below are T cell receptor beta chains from one sample, sequenced in a study of CXCR3-negative and CXCR3-positive naive CD8 T cells. TCRdb processed the 5' RACE reads again and assigns one entry to each CDR3 protein, with no DNA. The repertoire table contains 46,000 or so distinct CDR3 sequences. The source material was naive CXCR3- CD8+ T cells from blood. These receptors originate from a human donor in good health. Some clones in this sample may be carry-over from other donors' samples. CDR3s include the opening cysteine and the closing phenylalanine or tryptophan. Size is stated for part of the rows, as once, few or many counts, or as a class when the clone is expanded.

V: TRBV2
J: TRBJ1-4
size: NA
CDR3: CASSEAAPPPRGKLFF

V: TRBV12-3/TRBV12-4
J: TRBJ1-2
size: NA
CDR3: CASSSLYGQGEGYTF

V: TRBV4-2
J: TRBJ2-6
size: NA
CDR3: CASSPVGAGVVGANVLTF

V: TRBV12-3/TRBV12-4
J: TRBJ2-3
size: NA
CDR3: CASRLLSDTQYF

V: TRBV27
J: TRBJ1-5
size: NA
CDR3: CASGTGGSNQPQHF

V: TRBV10-3
J: TRBJ2-2
size: NA
CDR3: CAISEWDGENTGELFF

V: TRBV7-8
J: TRBJ2-3
size: NA
CDR3: CASSPLDTQYF

V: TRBV5-1
J: TRBJ1-1
size: NA
CDR3: CASSLTGSVTEAFF

V: TRBV30
J: TRBJ1-2
size: NA
CDR3: CAWGDTGTGYTF

V: TRBV4-1
J: TRBJ2-5
size: NA
CDR3: CASSQDNETQETQYF

V: TRBV6-2/TRBV6-3
J: TRBJ2-7
size: NA
CDR3: CASSSLGQVYEQYF

V: TRBV4-3
J: TRBJ1-5
size: NA
CDR3: CASSQDSRGNQPQHF

V: TRBV28
J: TRBJ1-1
size: NA
CDR3: CASSSLGSNTEAFF

V: TRBV7-9
J: TRBJ1-1
size: NA
CDR3: CASTKTASEAFF

V: TRBV4-1
J: TRBJ2-5
size: NA
CDR3: CASSQEPQETQYF

V: TRBV27
J: TRBJ1-5
size: NA
CDR3: CASSLSLGQKNQPQHF

V: TRBV5-1
J: TRBJ2-1
size: NA
CDR3: CASRKDRGFNEQFF

V: TRBV20-1
J: TRBJ2-1
size: NA
CDR3: CSARGPSPRTGRNEQFF

V: TRBV5-1
J: TRBJ2-7
size: NA
CDR3: CASSLDLAGPTYEQYF

V: TRBV2
J: TRBJ2-5
size: NA
CDR3: CASGREPAETQYF

V: TRBV29-1
J: TRBJ2-1
size: NA
CDR3: CSVGDVPDEQFF

V: TRBV5-1
J: TRBJ2-1
size: NA
CDR3: CASSPIDNEQFF

V: TRBV18
J: TRBJ1-2
size: NA
CDR3: CASSPDGTNYGYTF

V: TRBV27
J: TRBJ2-1
size: NA
CDR3: CASAPGLAGPKSYNEQFF

V: TRBV7-8
J: TRBJ2-4
size: medium-sized
CDR3: CASSLGHRAKNIQYF

V: TRBV21-1
J: TRBJ2-1
size: NA
CDR3: CASRVRQSSYNEQFF

V: TRBV15
J: TRBJ2-5
size: NA
CDR3: CATSRERRGTQYF

V: TRBV15
J: TRBJ2-7
size: NA
CDR3: CATSGSTSLGGSSYEQYF

V: TRBV7-9
J: TRBJ1-1
size: NA
CDR3: CASSDGILNTEAFF

V: TRBV28
J: TRBJ2-1
size: medium-sized
CDR3: CASSFSRNEQFF

V: TRBV9
J: TRBJ1-4
size: NA
CDR3: CASSDPGAAEKLFF

V: TRBV5-1
J: TRBJ1-5
size: NA
CDR3: CASSLEGFNQPQHF

V: TRBV7-9
J: TRBJ2-2
size: NA
CDR3: CASSFFRGGTGELFF

V: TRBV18
J: TRBJ2-7
size: NA
CDR3: CASSPNQVRYEQYF

V: TRBV4-1
J: TRBJ1-5
size: NA
CDR3: CASSPIGGDQPQHF

V: TRBV29-1
J: TRBJ2-1
size: NA
CDR3: CSVGATGDDEQFF

V: TRBV3-1
J: TRBJ2-3
size: NA
CDR3: CASSQEGLDTQYF

V: TRBV7-6
J: TRBJ2-1
size: NA
CDR3: CASSLVEDRAAYNEQFF

V: TRBV29-1
J: TRBJ2-2
size: NA
CDR3: CSVDGSGELFF

V: TRBV19
J: TRBJ2-1
size: NA
CDR3: CASSIGQLSYNEQFF

V: TRBV4-3
J: TRBJ1-5
size: NA
CDR3: CASSQVVRTGENQPQHF

V: TRBV12-3/TRBV12-4
J: TRBJ1-2
size: NA
CDR3: CASSSNRAERTYGYTF

V: TRBV4-1
J: TRBJ2-7
size: NA
CDR3: CASSHTSVNQDEQYF

V: TRBV2
J: TRBJ2-1
size: NA
CDR3: CASEGDNEQFF

V: TRBV19
J: TRBJ2-2
size: NA
CDR3: CASSPGLAGNTGELFF